The clone carrying this T cell receptor beta chain was picked up a small number of times. Antigen unknown. The data were obtained in a study of regulatory T cells in long-lasting Graves disease. Study-wide points: New patients shared fewer public clonotypes (approximately 1,000) than persistent patients did (around 3,000).

The time point denotes: newly diagnosed GD, antithyroid drugs for less than 3 months. The TCR library used RNA extracted from PBMCs. Relying on iRepertoire HTBI primers and Arm-PCR of CDR3 regions, the team built TCR beta libraries. MiXCR, applied by TCRdb to the multiplex PCR reads, yields one record per CDR3 protein. The sample has 550,000 to 700,000 distinct CDR3 sequences; around 16% are singletons. This CDR3 comprises 16 residues. V was clipped by 3 bases and J by 5 bases, with 17 bases between them. CDR1 and CDR2 from the germline V gene are MDHEN and SYDVKM. Separately, the same data were catalogued under a study of T cells in Graves' hyperthyroidism and ophthalmopathy. That study adds: Graves' hyperthyroidism showing no ophthalmopathy progression within 18 months was considered stable. Uncontrolled infection, other autoimmune disease, pregnancy or lactation barred patients from enrollment.

This chain connects TRBV28 to TRBJ1-5, with D possibly being TRBD1 (5 bases). The sample here was peripheral blood mononuclear cells (PBMCs), taken at new diagnosis, from a patient treated with antithyroid drugs. This clonotype originated in a man younger than 30 with Graves disease. CDR3 sequence (DNA): TGTGCCAGCAGTTTTGTAGGTGGGACCAGCGATCAGCCCCAGCATTTT. It encodes CASSFVGGTSDQPQHF. Complete variable domain (other parts from reference TRBV28 and TRBJ1-5): DVKVTQSSRYLVKRTGEKVFLECVQDMDHENMFWYRQDPGLGLRLIYFSYDVKMKEKGDIPEGYSVSREKKERFSLILESASTNQTSMYLCASSFVGGTSDQPQHFGDGTRLSIL.